One sample yielded the 18 T cell receptor beta chains listed below, sequenced in a study of identical twins. TCRdb independently ran MiXCR on the 5' RACE reads; one entry per CDR3 protein. The top ten hold 3.5% to 5% of the sample, which has under 300,000 distinct CDR3 sequences, roughly 13% seen once. These data are also associated with another study on yellow fever vaccine responses in identical twins.

The sample comprised memory (CD45RO+) T cells sorted from blood. The receptors originated from a woman aged 18-29 years in good health.

The CDR3 DNA reads TGCAGTGCTAGAGATCTCGGCTCGGCGGAGCAGTTCTTC. It specifies CSARDLGSAEQFF. The V gene is TRBV20-1, the J gene TRBJ2-1; unclear D gene. Deletions cut 0 bases from V and 10 bases from J, with 13 bases between. CDR1 and CDR2 from the germline V gene are DFQATT and SNEGSKA (reference sequence). This CDR3 has 13 residues.

CDR3 protein: CASSLGDRQWTQYF. The CDR3 DNA is TGTGCCAGCAGCTTAGGGGACCGGCAATGGACCCAGTACTTC. The chain joins TRBV7-9 to TRBJ2-5; possibly TRBD1 or TRBD2 for D (5 bases each). Trimming pared 1 base from V and 7 bases from J, leaving 13 bases between. The CDR3 is 14 residues long. Germline V CDR1 and CDR2: SEHNR, FQNEAQ (reference sequence).

This clonotype has more than one count but fewer than ten. This chain connects TRBV9 to TRBJ1-6, with D unclear. The CDR3 sequence is 13 residues long. The V end lost 0 bases, the J end lost 11 bases, and 9 bases lay between the germline ends. The germline V gene has CDR1 SGDLS and CDR2 YYNGEE. CDR3: CASSVETATPLHF. For the CDR3, the DNA is TGTGCCAGCAGCGTAGAAACAGCTACACCCCTCCACTTT.

V usage is TRBV7-2 and J usage is TRBJ2-7, with D perhaps TRBD1 (6 bases). Per germline, CDR1 SGHTA and CDR2 FQGNSA. The CDR3 loop spans 15 amino acids. The V end was cut by 4 bases, the J end by 3 bases, with 16 bases between. The CDR3 loop is CASSSDRSMSYEQYF. The DNA of the CDR3 is TGTGCCAGCAGCTCAGACAGGTCGATGAGCTACGAGCAGTACTTC.

The chain is built from TRBV20-1 and TRBJ1-6; D is possibly TRBD1 (5 bases). Trimming removed 5 bases at V and 6 bases at J, with 20 bases between. Germline V lookup: CDR1 DFQATT, CDR2 SNEGSKA (reference sequence). The CDR3 covers 16 residues. The CDR3 sequence is CSAQRGVGLGNSPLHF. The CDR3 nucleotides are TGCAGTGCTCAGAGGGGAGTGGGTCTAGGTAATTCACCCCTCCACTTT.

The chain is built from TRBV18 and TRBJ2-7; TRBD1 is a possible D gene (9 bases). Germline V gives CDR1 KGHSH, CDR2 LQKENI. The CDR3 consists of 15 residues. The V gene lost 3 bases and the J gene lost 6 bases, with 18 bases spanning the gap. Written as DNA, the CDR3 is TGTGCCAGCTCACCTACCTTAGCGGGACAGGGCGAGCAGTACTTC. Translated, it gives CASSPTLAGQGEQYF.

V is TRBV2 and J is TRBJ2-4; a weak D match, TRBD1 (6 bases). CDR1 is SNHLY, CDR2 FYNNEI, per germline. The CDR3 contains 16 residues. Trimming took 5 bases from V and 5 from J, leaving 19 bases between them. In nucleotides, the CDR3 is TGTGCCAGCAGTTATAACAGGGATCCACCCGAAAACATTCAGTACTTC. Amino acid sequence: CASSYNRDPPENIQYF.

The genes are TRBV6-8 and TRBJ2-5, with D possibly matching TRBD2 (6 bases). The CDR3 contains 16 residues. V gave up 6 bases and J gave up 1 base, with 18 bases separating them. In germline, CDR1 is MNHGY, CDR2 SAAAGT. CDR3 nucleotide sequence: TGTGCCAGCAGGGCCGACGGGACTGCATCCCAAGAGACCCAGTACTTC. This encodes CASRADGTASQETQYF.

This clonotype has a handful of counts. The CDR3 loop reads CASSYGATEAFF. The CDR3 bases are TGTGCCAGCAGTTACGGGGCCACTGAAGCTTTCTTT. V gene TRBV6-5 combines with J gene TRBJ1-1, with a tentative D call TRBD1 (5 bases). The V gene lost 2 bases and the J gene lost 4 bases, with 5 bases spanning the gap. The CDR3 is 12 amino acids. Germline V gives CDR1 MNHEY, CDR2 SVGAGI.

The J gene is TRBJ2-7, the V gene TRBV4-1, with a weak D call TRBD2 (6 bases). CDR3 length equals 14 residues. The V gene's germline CDR1 is MGHRA and CDR2 YSYEKL. V was trimmed by 4 bases and J by 5 bases, leaving 15 bases between them. CDR3 nucleotides: TGCGCCAGCAGCCCATTATTGCGGACTAACGAGCAGTACTTC. Encoded protein: CASSPLLRTNEQYF.

This clonotype has a handful of counts. This chain uses TRBV6-5 with TRBJ2-7, with 8 bases identical to TRBD1. This CDR3 contains 14 residues. The J segment lost 0 bases and the V segment lost 3 bases, leaving 1 base of the junction unmatched. Germline CDR1 and CDR2: MNHEY and SVGAGI. CDR3 DNA: TGTGCCAGCAGTTATCAGGGGGCCTCCTACGAGCAGTACTTC. Protein sequence: CASSYQGASYEQYF.

There are a few counts of this clonotype. J is TRBJ2-1 and V is TRBV29-1, with D perhaps being TRBD1 or TRBD2 (5 bases each). The germline V gene encodes CDR1 SQVTM and CDR2 ANQGSEA. The V and J ends lost 4 bases and 3 bases respectively, with 10 bases between them. The CDR3 sequence is 13 residues long. Written as DNA, the CDR3 is TGCAGCGTTGTAGGGGACCACTACAATGAGCAGTTCTTC. Its translation: CSVVGDHYNEQFF.

This clonotype was detected only a few times. The chain recombines TRBV4-3 with TRBJ2-1; 7 nucleotides agree with TRBD2. The germline V gene encodes CDR1 LGHNA and CDR2 YSLEER. CDR3 length equals 17 residues. Trimming cost V 0 bases and J 6 bases; bases outside gene matches: 11. CDR3 DNA: TGCGCCAGCAGCCAAGACCCCACCGGCGGGAGTCGCAATGAGCAGTTCTTC. Protein sequence: CASSQDPTGGSRNEQFF.

This clonotype was counted at least ten times. V and J are TRBV7-2 and TRBJ2-2; TRBD2 agrees at 9 bases. The CDR3 is 16 residues long. Trimming took 1 base from V and 5 from J; bases not matched to a gene: 5. The V gene's germline CDR1 is SGHTA and CDR2 FQGNSA. As DNA, the CDR3 is TGTGCCAGCAGCTTAGTGGCTAGCGGGGCGACCGGGGAGCTGTTTTTT. Encoded protein: CASSLVASGATGELFF.

This clonotype was counted many times. This rearrangement joins TRBV5-1 to TRBJ2-5; 7 positions match TRBD1. The ends lost 0 bases at V and 0 bases at J; junction bases unmatched: 2. This CDR3 spans 15 amino acids. Germline-derived CDR1 and CDR2 are SGHRS and YFSETQ. The DNA of the CDR3 is TGCGCCAGCAGCTTGGTGGACAGGAACCAAGAGACCCAGTACTTC. This codes for CASSLVDRNQETQYF.

The chain has TRBV7-3 and TRBJ2-6; D is unresolved. The CDR3 sequence is 16 residues long. Between the trimmed V and J ends, which lost 4 bases and 0 bases, there was a span of 10 bases. In germline, CDR1 is SGHTA, CDR2 FQGTGA. The CDR3, as DNA: TGTGCCAGCAGCTCCCTGGTTAGCTCTGGGGCCAACGTCCTGACTTTC. This translates into CASSSLVSSGANVLTF.

This clonotype appeared many times. CDR3 sequence (DNA): TGTGCCAGCAGTTTTACAGCGGGGCTCGAGCAGTACTTC. Its protein is CASSFTAGLEQYF. The chain carries TRBV12-3 or TRBV12-4 and TRBJ2-7, with 7 bases aligning to TRBD2. Trimming at V came to 3 bases and at J to 6 bases, leaving 5 bases not matched to a gene. The CDR3 spans 13 residues.

This clonotype was picked up many times. The V and J genes are TRBV4-2 and TRBJ2-7; TRBD2 matches at 12 bases. This CDR3 has 17 residues. Germline loops: CDR1 LGHNA, CDR2 YNFKEQ. V trimming: 1 base; J trimming: 6 bases; junction bases outside the gene matches: 10. The chain's CDR3 is CASSQGLAGGPIREQYF. DNA of the CDR3: TGTGCCAGCAGCCAAGGCCTAGCGGGAGGGCCAATACGCGAGCAGTACTTC.